In this sample, the clone carrying this TCR beta chain turned up a few times. This specimen comes from a study of blood T cells in healthy people across ages. Per germline, CDR1 DFQATT and CDR2 SNEGSKA (reference sequence). V lost 6 bases to trimming and J lost 2 bases; unmatched junction nucleotides: 6. The CDR3 length is 14 residues. A J-beta primer mix and a sample-barcoded 5' primer were used in a second PCR of roughly 7 to 12 cycles. TCRdb recomputed calls from the 5' RACE reads with MiXCR, one row per CDR3 protein. The table includes more than 700,000 distinct CDR3 sequences, 35% to 60% detected once.

Sequenced material: blood. The V and J genes are TRBV20-1 and TRBJ2-1; 8 bases are shared with TRBD2. The sequence was collected from a man aged 80 or over in good health. The CDR3 loop is CSAESGSTYNEQFF. CDR3 nucleotides: TGCAGTGCCGAAAGCGGGAGCACCTACAATGAGCAGTTCTTC.